This TCR beta chain was identified in a study of neurological immune-mediated disorders. Across the study: Of the 34 patients with multiple sclerosis, about 31 had relapsing-remitting MS, whereas the remaining 3 had secondary progressive MS.

The cDNA was produced through 5'RACE with 10-nucleotide random UMIs. Using its own MiXCR run on the 5' RACE reads, TCRdb lists one record per CDR3 protein. In the table there are 80,000 to 100,000 distinct CDR3 sequences, roughly 3.5% of which are singletons. There are many counts of this clonotype. Its antigen is currently unknown. Study observations and caveats: Across subjects, no CDR3 amino acid sequence appeared in expanded clones of more than one subject, a finding that suggested private repertoires in all groups. With the multiple sclerosis repertoire cluster, neither clinical nor MRI features showed any association.

The germline V and J ends were trimmed by 5 bases and 7 bases, with 12 bases remaining between them. Germline V gene lookup returns CDR1 SGHTA and CDR2 FQGNSA. This CDR3 region has 13 residues. The rearrangement links TRBV7-2 to TRBJ2-1; TRBD1 or TRBD2 may be the D gene (5 bases each). The sequence was collected from a woman between 50 and 59 years old with multiple sclerosis. The source material was PBMCs. The CDR3 coding sequence is TGTGCCAGCAGCCGGGACCGCCAAAATGAGCAGTTCTTC. Its protein is CASSRDRQNEQFF.